This T cell receptor beta chain was recorded in a study of immune cell composition in non-small cell lung cancer. Overall study: Histologic subtype was mainly adenocarcinoma or squamous cell carcinoma.

Using immunoSEQ multiplex PCR, the repertoire was profiled, and TCRdb retains in-frame clones only, with some absent. Of around 1,700 clones in the sample, about 60% were seen once. CDR1 SGHTA and CDR2 FQGNSA come from the germline V gene. CDR3 length: 14 residues. J lost 4 bases, V lost 5 bases, and 6 bases had no gene match. Normal lung was sampled as far from the tumour as possible, at least 3 cm. About this clone itself: Its antigen is not known.

Study observations and caveats: Clones >0.5% enriched in tumour were rarer in adenocarcinoma (around 35%) than squamous (approximately 80%). Adenocarcinomas with higher top tumour-associated clone frequency had more reactive TILs. Tumour TCR-beta clonality was not significantly tied to smoking pack-years.

Sequencing was carried out using non-adjacent lung tissue. The V call is TRBV7-2, the J call TRBJ1-2, with 8 bases identical to TRBD1. This receptor was obtained from a human donor with non-small cell lung cancer. In DNA form, the CDR3 reads TGTGCCAGCAGCACCTCCCAGGGGGCCTATGGCTACACCTTC. This codes for CASSTSQGAYGYTF. The complete variable domain, with remaining parts taken from reference TRBV7-2 and TRBJ1-2, reads GAGVSQSPSNKVTEKGKDVELRCDPISGHTALYWYRQSLGQGLEFLIYFQGNSAPDKSGLPSDRFSAERTGGSVSTLTIQRTQQEDSAVYLCASSTSQGAYGYTFGSGTRLTVV.